This TCR beta chain emerged from a study of identifying expanded T cells in peripheral blood. Study-level results: Across healthy donors, higher total template counts meant significantly greater approximately 2-week count variance. Over about two and four weeks, about 15 and 19 clones changed, versus around 1.2 between replicates.

A note on this clone: As yet, its antigen is unknown.

During the collection period, no donor immune events like infections were recorded. Assay used: immunoSEQ multiplex PCR; TCRdb lists only in-frame clones, some missing. Here the sample spans over 100,000 clones, about nine tenths being singletons. This CDR3 has 15 residues. With 3 bases clipped from V and 7 bases from J, the junction kept 5 bases outside the gene matches. Germline CDR1 and CDR2: SGHDT and YYEEEE. Sequencing was carried out using blood. The rearrangement joins TRBV5-6 to TRBJ1-5; 12 nucleotides line up with TRBD1. The source is a person aged 18-70 years in good health. Written as DNA, the CDR3 is TGTGCCAGCAGCTCGGGACAGGGGGCTTGGCAGCCCCAGCATTTT. Translated, it gives CASSSGQGAWQPQHF.